The clone carrying this T cell receptor beta chain appeared a few times. Its antigen is not known. Losses at the gene ends were 0 bases for V and 5 bases for J; bases not matched to a gene: 2. Germline CDR1 SGHAT, CDR2 FQDESV (reference sequence). The CDR3 extends over 14 amino acids. This sample is drawn from a study of beta chain features in type 1 diabetes. Study-level points and caveats: A definitive answer on HLA type influencing TCRB rearrangement was not reached here. Across patients, naive, central memory and Treg TCRB repertoires exhibited apparently greater similarity than was observed across healthy donors.

Investigators reverse transcribed all isolated RNA, so they sequenced expressed TCRB transcripts. Repertoires were generated with immunoSEQ multiplex PCR, while TCRdb's copy carries only in-frame clones and drops some. The data show around 500,000 clones, over 9.5% seen once. Without exception, sorted populations had purity beyond 98%. The TCR sequence derives from a woman between 18 and 29 years old in good health. Specimen: naive CD4+ T cells from blood. This rearrangement joins TRBV11-1 to TRBJ2-3, with 7 bases that match TRBD2. For the CDR3, the DNA is TGTGCCAGCAGCTTAGCTTTAGCGGGAGATACGCAGTATTTT. Protein product: CASSLALAGDTQYF.